The text below deals with one T cell receptor beta chain. It lacks a known antigen. Base qualities are not provided; no much larger clone lies one nucleotide away. Genomic DNA was isolated from the sorted cells so that the TCRbeta CDR3 region could be sequenced. The immunoSEQ Assay was used to sequence the TCRbeta CDR3 regions. In its TCRdb copy, this immuneACCESS table keeps in-frame sequences only and misses some clones. Where compared with another copy, unresolved V genes explain less than half of these, and the others have no known cause. Counted in this sample were 28,000 or so clones; over 90% of them appeared once. The ten most abundant clones make up about 25% of the sample. The trial excluded patients who had a history of autoimmune disease or were on systemic immunosuppression. Peripheral blood for TCR sequencing was drawn from every dose cohort at baseline, at cycle 4 day 1 and at cycle 7 day 1. Samples were obtained from an open-label, multicenter, first-in-human phase I dose-escalation trial of ivuxolimab. Adults with locally advanced or metastatic melanoma, renal cell carcinoma, hepatocellular carcinoma or head and neck squamous cell carcinoma were enrolled in the trial. Before TCR sequencing, CD4+ and CD8+ T cells were separately sorted from peripheral blood.

The data belong to a study of OX40 agonist ivuxolimab in advanced cancers. About the study as a whole: The costimulatory receptor OX40 (CD134) was targeted by ivuxolimab, a fully human IgG2 agonistic monoclonal antibody. Among the roughly 52 dose-escalation patients, roughly 20 had hepatocellular carcinoma, approximately 15 melanoma, 9 renal cell carcinoma and 9 head and neck cancer. Partial responses occurred in three dose-escalation patients, of whom one had hepatocellular carcinoma and two had cutaneous melanoma. Prior anti-PD-1, anti-PD-L1 or anti-CTLA-4 therapy was permitted, and checkpoint inhibitors had been received by about two fifths of dose-escalation patients. The paper reports the monotherapy dose-escalation portion (N of about 56 patients) of the phase I ivuxolimab trial. In the dose-escalation cohort, 82.7% of patients were male, and the mean age was roughly 60 years, with a range of about 20 to 79. The point of sequencing TCRbeta in the periphery was to test whether ivuxolimab changed TCR sequence diversity and drove clonal T-cell expansion. Intravenous ivuxolimab was administered to patients every 2 weeks at six dose levels: 0.01, 0.1, 0.3, 1.5, 3 and 10 mg/kg. Overall results and qualifications from the work: Clonal expansion of both CD4+ and CD8+ blood T cells was observed from baseline to week 6 at doses 0.1 to 3.0 mg/kg. Which antigens the clonally expanded peripheral T cells were specific for was not determined. Low levels of normalized T-cell clonal expansion were also shown by some nonresponding patients. In the 0.1-3.0 mg/kg groups, partial responders had among the lowest normalized peripheral clonal expansion, particularly in CD8+ T cells. After ivuxolimab, expanded clones were on average more numerous among CD8+ T cells than among CD4+ T cells.

From the germline V gene (reference sequence), CDR1 is LNHDA and CDR2 is SQIVND. The germline V end is reduced by 6 bases and the J end by 9 bases; junction bases left unmatched: 7. From its cysteine to its phenylalanine, the CDR3 spans 15 amino acids. Of the read, only the CDR3 DNA is kept; its 45 bases are in frame from base 1. This sequence originates from an adult with an advanced solid tumor such as melanoma, head and neck, liver or kidney cancer. Sequencing was performed on CD4+ or CD8+ T cells sorted from blood, taken in a trial of the OX40 agonist ivuxolimab. The chain is made from TRBV19 and TRBJ2-1; 14 central nucleotides agree with TRBD2. Here the CDR3 is given as CASSWTSGGWGEQFF. The nucleotide sequence reads TGTGCCAGTAGCTGGACTAGCGGGGGGTGGGGTGAGCAGTTCTTC.